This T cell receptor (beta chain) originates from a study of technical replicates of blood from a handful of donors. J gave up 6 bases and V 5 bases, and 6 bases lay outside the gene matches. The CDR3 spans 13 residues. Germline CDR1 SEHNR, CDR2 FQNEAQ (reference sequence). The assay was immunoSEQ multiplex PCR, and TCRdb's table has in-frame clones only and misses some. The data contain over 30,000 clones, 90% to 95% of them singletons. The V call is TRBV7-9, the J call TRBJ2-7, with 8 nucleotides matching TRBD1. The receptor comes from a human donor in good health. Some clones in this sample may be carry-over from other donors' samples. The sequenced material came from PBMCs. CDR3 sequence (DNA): TGTGCCAGCAGCGCCACGACAGGGGTCGAGCAGTACTTC. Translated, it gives CASSATTGVEQYF.